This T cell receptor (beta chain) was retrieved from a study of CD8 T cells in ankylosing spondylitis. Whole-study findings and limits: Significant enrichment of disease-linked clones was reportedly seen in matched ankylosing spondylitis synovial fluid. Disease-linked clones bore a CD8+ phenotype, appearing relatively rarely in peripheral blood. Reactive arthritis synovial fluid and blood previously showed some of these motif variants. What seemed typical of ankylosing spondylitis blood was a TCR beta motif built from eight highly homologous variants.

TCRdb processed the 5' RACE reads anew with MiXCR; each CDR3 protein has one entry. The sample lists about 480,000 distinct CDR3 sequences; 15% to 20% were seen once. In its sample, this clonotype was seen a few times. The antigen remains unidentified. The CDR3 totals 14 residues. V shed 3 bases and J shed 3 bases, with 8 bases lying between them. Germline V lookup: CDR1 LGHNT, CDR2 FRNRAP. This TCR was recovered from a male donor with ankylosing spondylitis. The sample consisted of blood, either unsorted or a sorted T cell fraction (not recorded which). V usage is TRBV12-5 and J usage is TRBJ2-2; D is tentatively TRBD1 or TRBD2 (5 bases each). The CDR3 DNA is TGTGCTAGTGGTTTCGGGGCAGACACCGGGGAGCTGTTTTTT. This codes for CASGFGADTGELFF.